This entry lists 19 T cell receptor beta chains sequenced from one sample in a study of T cells after somatic rescue of genetic block. Sequencing used immunoSEQ multiplex PCR; TCRdb keeps in-frame clones, though not all of them. The table records 60,000 to 75,000 clones, 90% to 95% of them present only once. Material for sequencing was peripheral blood mononuclear cells (PBMCs). These receptors were collected from a man aged 40-50 years.

This chain's CDR3 is CASSPPPQGGTGELFF. The DNA of the CDR3 is TGCGCCAGCAGCCCCCCCCCGCAGGGAGGGACCGGGGAGCTGTTTTTT. The rearrangement uses TRBV5-1 and TRBJ2-2, with 7 bases lining up with TRBD2. This CDR3 has 16 amino acids. Trimming took 4 bases from V and 5 from J; bases not matched to a gene: 11. CDR1 and CDR2 from the germline V gene are SGHRS and YFSETQ.

The chain has TRBV27 and TRBJ2-5, with 7 bases aligning to TRBD2. In germline, CDR1 is MNHEY, CDR2 SMNVEV (reference sequence). J lost 4 bases, V lost 6 bases, and 14 bases had no gene match. This CDR3 spans 16 amino acids. The CDR3 is CASSPGLAGVGETQYF. The CDR3 nucleotides read TGTGCCAGCAGCCCGGGGCTGGCGGGAGTGGGAGAGACCCAGTACTTC.

The chain recombines TRBV11-3 with TRBJ2-2; no clear D gene. The CDR3 is 14 residues long. Per germline, CDR1 SGHNT and CDR2 YENEEA. V lost 5 bases and J 2 bases, leaving 9 bases between the germline ends. Here the CDR3 DNA reads TGTGCCAGCAGCCCGGGCCAAAACACCGGGGAGCTGTTTTTT. Translation gives CASSPGQNTGELFF.

The V call is TRBV11-2, the J call TRBJ1-2; D perhaps matches TRBD1 (6 bases). Germline loops: CDR1 SGHAT, CDR2 FQNNGV. The CDR3 loop spans 15 amino acids. Trimming removed 6 bases at V and 7 bases at J, with 21 bases between. The CDR3 sequence: CASSPSQGLSTGYTF. The CDR3 DNA is TGTGCCAGCAGTCCCAGCCAGGGGTTGAGTACTGGCTACACCTTC.

In DNA form, the CDR3 reads TGTGCCAGCAGCTTAAAACGCGCCTACGAGCAGTACTTC. Translating it yields CASSLKRAYEQYF. V is TRBV7-2 and J is TRBJ2-7; no firm D call. The ends were cut back, 2 bases at V and 2 bases at J, with 7 bases in the middle. This CDR3 comprises 13 residues. Per the germline V gene, CDR1 is SGHTA and CDR2 is FQGNSA.

This rearrangement joins TRBV11-2 to TRBJ2-7; D tentatively fits TRBD1 or TRBD2 (5 bases each). Trimming cost V 1 base and J 0 bases, with 10 bases left between them. The CDR3 extends over 15 amino acids. Germline CDR1 is SGHAT and CDR2 is FQNNGV. CDR3 region: CASSLGWGSSYEQYF. CDR3 coding DNA: TGTGCCAGCAGCTTAGGATGGGGGAGCTCCTACGAGCAGTACTTC.

This chain joins TRBV5-4 and TRBJ2-5; 8 bases agree with TRBD2. This CDR3 contains 15 residues. Germline CDR1 and CDR2: SGHNT and YYREEE (reference sequence). V lost 1 base and J lost 7; bases outside the gene matches: 9. The CDR3 DNA sequence: TGTGCCAGCAGCTTGAGCGGGGGCCCGGGAGGGACCCAGTACTTC. Encoded protein: CASSLSGGPGGTQYF.

This clone is a singleton in its sample. V usage is TRBV19 and J usage is TRBJ2-7, with TRBD1 matching 9 bases. Germline CDR1 and CDR2: LNHDA and SQIVND (reference sequence). The length of the CDR3 is 14 residues. The V gene end was trimmed by 5 bases and the J gene end by 4 bases; junction bases not matched to a gene: 6. The DNA of the CDR3 is TGTGCCAGTAGTTCCGGGACAGGGTCTTACGAGCAGTACTTC. This codes for CASSSGTGSYEQYF.

This chain uses TRBV11-2 with TRBJ2-1; 11 nucleotides agree with TRBD2. The CDR3 has 15 amino acids. CDR1 and CDR2 (germline): SGHAT, FQNNGV. V was clipped by 5 bases and J by 7 bases; unmatched bases: 7. This CDR3 is CASSRTSGGGNEQFF. The CDR3 DNA reads as TGTGCCAGCAGCAGAACTAGCGGGGGCGGGAATGAGCAGTTCTTC.

The chain combines TRBV7-9 with TRBJ1-4, with D maybe TRBD1 (5 bases). The CDR3 consists of 12 residues. From germline, CDR1 is SEHNR and CDR2 FQNEAQ (reference sequence). V dropped 8 bases and J dropped 7 bases, with 11 bases sitting between them. The CDR3: CASGALGEKLFF. The CDR3 region has the DNA TGTGCCAGCGGGGCATTGGGTGAAAAACTGTTTTTT.

V gene TRBV18 combines with J gene TRBJ1-1; D call uncertain. The CDR3 extends over 15 amino acids. CDR1 is KGHSH, CDR2 LQKENI, per germline. Between the trimmed V and J ends, which lost 1 base and 1 base, there was a span of 10 bases. This CDR3 is CASSPRQETNTEAFF. DNA of the CDR3: TGTGCCAGCTCACCACGCCAGGAGACGAACACTGAAGCTTTCTTT.

This chain links TRBV25-1 with TRBJ2-1, with 8 positions matching TRBD2. Germline assignment: CDR1 MGHDK and CDR2 SYGVNS. The CDR3 is 15 residues long. The ends lost 4 bases at V and 2 bases at J; junction bases unmatched: 4. The DNA of the CDR3 is TGTGCCAGCAGTGCTAACGGGGGGGCCTACAATGAGCAGTTCTTC. Its protein is CASSANGGAYNEQFF. Using reference TRBV25-1 and TRBJ2-1 for the parts outside the CDR3, the full variable domain is EADIYQTPRYLVIGTGKKITLECSQTMGHDKMYWYQQDPGMELHLIHYSYGVNSTEKGDLSSESTVSRIRTEHFPLTLESARPSHTSQYLCASSANGGAYNEQFFGPGTRLTVL.

The chain couples TRBV5-4 to TRBJ2-7; TRBD1 aligns across 11 bases. Unmatched junction bases numbered 7, after V lost 7 bases and J lost 4 bases. Germline CDR1 reads SGHNT; CDR2 reads YYREEE (reference sequence). This CDR3 has 14 residues. CDR3 sequence (DNA): TGTGCCAGCTCCAATGGGGACAGGGGGTACGAGCAGTACTTC. The encoded protein is CASSNGDRGYEQYF.

The chain joins TRBV13 to TRBJ2-7; no clear D. The CDR3 is 12 amino acids. V dropped 0 bases and J dropped 5 bases, with 5 bases sitting between them. CDR1 and CDR2 (germline): PRHDT, FYEKMQ (reference sequence). The CDR3 region has the DNA TGTGCCAGCAGCTTAGGTTGGCACGAGCAGTACTTC. This encodes CASSLGWHEQYF.

This sequence joins TRBV9 and TRBJ2-7; TRBD2 agrees at 15 bases. V lost 3 bases, J lost 6 bases, and 7 bases stayed unmatched. This CDR3 spans 16 amino acids. CDR1 SGDLS and CDR2 YYNGEE come from the germline V gene. The CDR3 reads CASSATPGLAGGEQYF. CDR3 coding DNA: TGTGCCAGCAGCGCCACCCCGGGACTAGCGGGGGGCGAGCAGTACTTC.

The chain joins TRBV6-6 to TRBJ1-4; 7 nucleotides align to TRBD1. Germline-derived CDR1 and CDR2 are MNHNY and SVGAGI (reference sequence). The V and J ends lost 5 bases and 7 bases, in that order; junction bases with no gene match: 7. The CDR3 totals 14 residues. This CDR3 reads CASSLDRVTEKLFF. The CDR3 region has the DNA TGTGCCAGCAGTCTAGACAGGGTAACTGAAAAACTGTTTTTT.

The rearrangement uses TRBV7-9 and TRBJ2-7; 8 positions match TRBD1. The CDR3 has 14 amino acids. J was trimmed by 3 bases and V by 5 bases; bases with no gene match: 6. The germline CDR1 and CDR2 sequences are SEHNR and FQNEAQ (reference sequence). CDR3 sequence (DNA): TGTGCCAGCAGCGCCACGGACAGGGACTACGAGCAGTACTTC. Translated, it gives CASSATDRDYEQYF. Combining the CDR3 with reference TRBV7-9 and TRBJ2-7 gives the whole variable domain DTGVSQNPRHKITKRGQNVTFRCDPISEHNRLYWYRQTLGQGPEFLTYFQNEAQLEKSRLLSDRFSAERPKGSFSTLEIQRTEQGDSAMYLCASSATDRDYEQYFGPGTRLTVT.

The sample holds one count of this clone. The chain combines TRBV2 with TRBJ1-4, with D possibly TRBD1 on 6 matching bases. V was clipped by 2 bases and J by 8 bases, with 24 bases between them. Germline CDR1 SNHLY, CDR2 FYNNEI. This CDR3 has 18 amino acids. The CDR3 nucleotides read TGTGCCAGCAGTGAACCTGCGAACCGACGATTAAGGGGGGAAAAACTGTTTTTT. Encoded protein: CASSEPANRRLRGEKLFF.

V is TRBV6-1 and J is TRBJ1-5; D possibly corresponds to TRBD1 (6 bases). CDR3 size: 14 residues. Germline values: CDR1 MNHNS, CDR2 SASEGT. V lost 4 bases, J lost 1 base, and 8 bases lay in between. This CDR3 is CASSVQGSNQPQHF. Here the CDR3 DNA reads TGTGCCAGCAGTGTTCAGGGGAGCAATCAGCCCCAGCATTTT.